This TCR beta chain was identified in a study of T cells in Graves' hyperthyroidism and ophthalmopathy. Germline V gene lookup returns CDR1 MNHNS and CDR2 SASEGT. This CDR3 has 14 amino acids. Source material for PBMCs was 9 to 10 ml fresh peripheral blood. With regard to this clonotype: Relative to the germline gene, one junction end is altered; a read error may explain this.

Amplified TCR beta CDR3 regions came from RNA transcripts. RT-PCR in the first round (using the HTBI primer set) targeted the TCR CDR3. MiXCR was run by TCRdb on the multiplex PCR reads, yielding one entry per CDR3 protein. The sample comprises 600,000 to 850,000 distinct CDR3 sequences, about 19% of which are singletons, and around 17% rests with the top ten. This receptor was obtained from a woman between 50 and 59 years old with Graves' hyperthyroidism that later progressed to Graves' ophthalmopathy. The sequencing input was blood. This chain joins TRBV6-1 and TRBJ1-6; TRBD1 agrees at 8 bases. DNA of the CDR3: TGTGCCAGCTGTGAGCAGGGGGCAGAATCACCCCTCCACTTT. It specifies CASCEQGAESPLHF.